This passage covers 13 T cell receptor beta chains from one sample sequenced in a study of blood T cell repertoires in COVID-19. TCRdb's copy holds only in-frame clones and misses some; the assay was immunoSEQ multiplex PCR. This sample has tens of thousands of clones, with approximately 84% found just once. The specimen was peripheral blood. The receptor set was obtained from a human donor in a cohort sampled during active COVID-19.

This chain links TRBV29-1 with TRBJ1-4; weak D call: TRBD1 (6 bases). V was trimmed by 6 bases and J by 3 bases, leaving 11 bases between them. This CDR3 has 13 residues. The germline V gene has CDR1 SQVTM and CDR2 ANQGSEA. DNA of the CDR3: TGCAGCGTGGGGGGGCTTGCTAATGAAAAACTGTTTTTT. It is translated as CSVGGLANEKLFF.

The V and J genes are TRBV27 and TRBJ1-5, with D unclear. The germline gives CDR1 MNHEY, CDR2 SMNVEV (reference sequence). V lost 6 bases, J lost 4 bases, and 10 bases lay in between. The CDR3 has 13 residues. In DNA form, the CDR3 reads TGTGCCAGCAGCCCCTCGGGGAATCAGCCCCAGCATTTT. The encoded protein is CASSPSGNQPQHF.

This chain uses TRBV12-3 or TRBV12-4 with TRBJ1-1; D uncertain. The CDR3 sequence is 11 residues long. The V and J ends lost 7 bases and 3 bases respectively, with 6 bases between them. The CDR3 region is CASTQYTEAFF. CDR3 bases: TGTGCCAGCACCCAATACACTGAAGCTTTCTTT.

The chain joins TRBV9 to TRBJ2-7; 10 bases agree with TRBD1. The trim removed 3 bases at V and 2 bases at J, leaving 11 bases unmatched. Germline V gene lookup returns CDR1 SGDLS and CDR2 YYNGEE. The length of the CDR3 is 17 residues. CDR3 sequence reads: CASSGGTGVWGAYEQYF. Here the CDR3 DNA reads TGTGCCAGCAGCGGCGGGACAGGGGTTTGGGGGGCCTACGAGCAGTACTTC.

The chain joins TRBV2 to TRBJ2-7; D gene unclear. Germline V gene data show CDR1 as SNHLY and CDR2 as FYNNEI. CDR3 length: 11 amino acids. V lost 6 bases and J lost 3, with 6 bases in between. The CDR3 DNA sequence: TGTGCCAGCAGACTCTACTACGAGCAGTACTTC. It encodes CASRLYYEQYF.

The chain couples TRBV9 to TRBJ2-2; possibly TRBD2 for D (7 bases). Trimming cost V 0 bases and J 3 bases, with 15 bases left between them. The germline V gene has CDR1 SGDLS and CDR2 YYNGEE. This CDR3 comprises 17 residues. The CDR3 DNA sequence: TGTGCCAGCAGCGTAGACGAGGGGGGAGGGCACACCGGGGAGCTGTTTTTT. Its translation: CASSVDEGGGHTGELFF.

This clone was found a few times. The J gene is TRBJ1-1, the V gene TRBV28, with a weak D call TRBD1 (5 bases). The CDR3 runs 14 residues. Germline CDR1 MDHEN, CDR2 SYDVKM. V was shortened by 3 bases and J by 0 bases, with 8 bases between the two germline ends. CDR3 in amino acids: CASSFGAVNTEAFF. In nucleotides, the CDR3 is TGTGCCAGCAGTTTTGGGGCAGTGAACACTGAAGCTTTCTTT.

The chain has TRBV6-6 and TRBJ1-3; tentative D call: TRBD1 (6 bases). The germline CDR1 and CDR2 sequences are MNHNY and SVGAGI (reference sequence). Trimming shortened V by 6 bases and J by 3 bases, and 15 bases separated the two germline ends. The CDR3 covers 15 residues. CDR3 in amino acids: CASSLGQTRGNTIYF. The CDR3 DNA reads as TGTGCCAGCAGCCTCGGACAGACTCGTGGAAACACCATATATTTT.

This clone was seen more than once but under ten times. The V call is TRBV19, the J call TRBJ1-3, with TRBD1 matching 9 bases. The V gene's germline CDR1 is LNHDA and CDR2 SQIVND (reference sequence). Germline trimming cut 5 bases from V and 2 bases from J; bases unmatched to any gene: 4. This CDR3 spans 15 amino acids. The CDR3 here is CASSPRQGAGNTIYF. In nucleotides, the CDR3 is TGTGCCAGTAGTCCTCGACAGGGGGCTGGAAACACCATATATTTT. The full variable domain, rest sourced from reference TRBV19 and TRBJ1-3, is DGGITQSPKYLFRKEGQNVTLSCEQNLNHDAMYWYRQDPGQGLRLIYYSQIVNDFQKGDIAEGYSVSREKKESFPLTVTSAQKNPTAFYLCASSPRQGAGNTIYFGEGSWLTVV.

V is TRBV2 and J is TRBJ1-4, with D maybe TRBD1 (6 bases). Germline V gives CDR1 SNHLY, CDR2 FYNNEI. The CDR3 spans 15 residues. V lost 5 bases to trimming and J lost 7 bases, with 17 bases between them. CDR3 protein: CASSTNRVMGEKLFF. The CDR3 nucleotides read TGTGCCAGCAGTACGAACAGGGTCATGGGTGAAAAACTGTTTTTT.

The J gene is TRBJ1-2, the V gene TRBV29-1; D unclear. The CDR3 has 11 amino acids. Germline assignment: CDR1 SQVTM and CDR2 ANQGSEA. In DNA, the CDR3 is TGCATCATTCCCCTGGGAGGAGGCTACACCTTC. Translating it yields CIIPLGGGYTF.

Only one count was recorded for this clone. The rearrangement links TRBV11-2 to TRBJ2-7, with D possibly being TRBD2 (5 bases). CDR1 SGHAT and CDR2 FQNNGV come from the germline V gene. V was cut by 5 bases and J by 3 bases, with 11 bases left in between. The CDR3 extends over 13 amino acids. The CDR3 DNA reads TGTGCCAGCAGCCCACCGGGGTACTACGAGCAGTACTTC. Protein product: CASSPPGYYEQYF.

The CDR3 reads CASSHSSYEQYF. CDR3 sequence (DNA): TGTGCCAGCAGCCACAGCTCCTACGAGCAGTACTTC. The rearrangement joins TRBV3-1 (or the pseudogene TRBV3-2) to TRBJ2-7; D gene uncertain. V dropped 3 bases and J dropped 0 bases, with 3 bases sitting between them. The CDR3 has 12 amino acids. Germline V gene sequence: CDR1 LGHDT, CDR2 YNNKEL (reference sequence).